The following is a TCR beta chain sequence with its context. The method was immunoSEQ multiplex PCR; TCRdb's version includes in-frame clones alone and lacks a portion of them. The table includes around 99,000 clones, 75% to 90% detected once. Germline V gene sequence: CDR1 SNHLY, CDR2 FYNNEI. The CDR3 runs 12 residues. Trimming at V came to 1 base and at J to 10 bases, leaving 1 base not matched to a gene. This sample is part of a study of control samples from healthy donors and cancer patients. Source material: blood. The sequence was collected from a woman aged 45-60 years in good health. The genes are TRBV2 and TRBJ2-3; 8 bases align to TRBD2. The CDR3 loop is CASSEGAGAQYF. CDR3 nucleotides: TGTGCCAGCAGTGAAGGAGCGGGAGCGCAGTATTTT.